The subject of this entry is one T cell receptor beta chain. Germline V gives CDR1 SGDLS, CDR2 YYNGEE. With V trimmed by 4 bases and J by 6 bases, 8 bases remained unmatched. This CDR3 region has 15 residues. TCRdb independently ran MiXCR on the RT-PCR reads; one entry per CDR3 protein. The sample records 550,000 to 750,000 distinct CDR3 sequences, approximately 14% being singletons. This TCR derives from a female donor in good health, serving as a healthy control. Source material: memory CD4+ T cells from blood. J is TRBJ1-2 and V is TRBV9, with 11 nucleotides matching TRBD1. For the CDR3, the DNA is TGTGCCAGCAGCTCACGGACAGGGGGCTTAGATGGCTACACCTTC. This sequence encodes CASSSRTGGLDGYTF.